This T cell receptor (beta chain) is drawn from a study of control samples from healthy donors and cancer patients (dated by TCRdb to about 2020). Library preparation employed the immunoSEQ multiplex PCR assay. TCRdb retrieved this table from immuneACCESS and kept in-frame rearrangements only. Not all clones are present; in checked studies, unresolved V genes account for under half, and no reason is known for the remainder. A total of about 89,000 clones appear in this sample, more than 75% of them only once. The ten largest clones capture roughly 20% of the sample. CDR1 KGHDR and CDR2 SFDVKD are derived from the germline V gene. Trimming at the junction amounts to 3 bases on V and 8 bases on J, and the germline ends lie 15 bases apart. CDR3 length: 14 amino acids, cysteine to phenylalanine. This entry keeps only the CDR3 DNA: 42 bases, framed from base 1. With regard to this clone: Its antigen remains undetermined. There are no base qualities to consult, and no much larger clone falls within one base.

The sequencing sample was made of blood. Recombination connected TRBV24-1 to TRBJ1-2; the D gene is possibly TRBD1, with 5 bases matching. The sequence came from a man under 40 in good health. The sequence in DNA is TGTGCCACCAGTGATGGTGGCAGGGCGGACGGCTACACCTTC. It translates as CATSDGGRADGYTF.